This T cell receptor (beta chain) derives from a study of memory CD4+ T cells and cytomegalovirus serostatus. Study-level points and caveats: Suggested: most of the CMV-linked TCR signature lies in CD4+ memory cells. Each of approximately 69 CMV-associated TCRbeta sequences occurred in one to five individuals.

Libraries were prepared by immunoSEQ multiplex PCR; TCRdb keeps only in-frame clonotypes and omits some of them. The table records under 50,000 clones, about 73% of them present only once. Note on this clone: No antigen is known for it.

The sort gate was single viable CD3+CD4+CD8-CD45RO+ cells for memory CD4+ T cells. Donors' CMV status reflects serum IgG against pp150, pp28, p38, p52. Total CD4+ T cells were enriched by CD4 positive selection. Germline assignment: CDR1 SGHTA and CDR2 FQGNSA. The CDR3 spans 16 residues. After removal of 5 bases from V and 7 bases from J, the junction contained 9 bases not matched to a gene. Sequenced input: memory CD4+ T cells from blood. The rearrangement links TRBV7-2 to TRBJ1-4, with 11 bases fitting TRBD1. The TCR originated in an adult in good health and CMV-seronegative. CDR3 DNA: TGTGCCAGCAGCCAAAAATGGACAGGGGGCGGTGAAAAACTGTTTTTT. It specifies CASSQKWTGGGEKLFF.